This record looks at one TCR beta chain sequence and its context. Its antigen is still unknown. Trimming cost V 2 bases and J 6 bases; bases outside gene matches: 3. This CDR3 region has 12 residues. The germline gives CDR1 GTSNPN, CDR2 SVGIG (reference sequence). The source of the sample is a study of T cells in tuberculosis. About the study: A South African cohort included IGRA-negative adolescents, latently infected IGRA-positive adolescents and adults with active tuberculosis.

Noted time point: new active TB diagnosis, blood taken before or within 7 days of starting treatment. Study findings and constraints: The TCR-beta difference was not significant; alpha differences partly reflected length.

Libraries were prepared by immunoSEQ multiplex PCR; TCRdb keeps only in-frame clonotypes and omits some of them. The table includes some 40,000 clones, approximately 94% detected once. This sequence was found in an adult with tuberculosis. The chain employs TRBV30 and TRBJ1-1, with 7 bases lining up with TRBD1. Source: PBMCs, taken at tuberculosis diagnosis. This chain's CDR3 is CAWSFGTAEAFF. As DNA, the CDR3 is TGTGCCTGGAGTTTCGGGACAGCTGAAGCTTTCTTT.